The entry below gives a single TCR beta chain sequence along with its context. V lost 5 bases and J lost 9, with 17 bases in between. The V gene's germline CDR1 is LNHDA and CDR2 SQIVND (reference sequence). The CDR3 contains 14 residues. This sample is drawn from a study of blood T cell repertoires in COVID-19. Background on the study: Sources were T cells, B-cell-depleted T cells, or PBMCs; the material itself was cDNA or gDNA.

Generated by immunoSEQ multiplex PCR, the TCRdb table keeps only in-frame clones and is missing some. Counted here are more than 50,000 clones, approximately 78% occurring once; the ten biggest clones make up roughly 12%. Sample: peripheral blood. The TCR comes from a human donor in a cohort sampled during active COVID-19. The rearrangement uses TRBV19 and TRBJ2-1; D may be TRBD1 (6 bases). The CDR3 loop reads CASSAPGQGPEQFF. The CDR3 DNA sequence: TGTGCCAGTAGTGCTCCGGGACAAGGTCCTGAGCAGTTCTTC.